The rows below give T cell receptor beta chains drawn from one sample of a study of post-analysis software for immune sequencing data. TCRdb redid the calling of the PCR reads with MiXCR, one entry per CDR3 protein. The data show roughly 700,000 distinct CDR3 sequences, roughly 27% seen once. Sequenced sample: blood. These TCRs come from a girl under 18 with multiple sclerosis. CDR3s include the opening cysteine and the closing phenylalanine or tryptophan. Fields, in order: J gene, V gene, D gene, CDR3 protein. The D gene is left open where the match is weak.

j_call: TRBJ1-6; v_call: TRBV6-5; d_call: NA; cdr3_aa: CASRRPNSPLHF
j_call: TRBJ2-3; v_call: TRBV20-1; d_call: NA; cdr3_aa: CNARAYGITDTQYF
j_call: TRBJ1-3; v_call: TRBV27; d_call: TRBD1; cdr3_aa: CASSIPGQGGGNTIYF
j_call: TRBJ1-5; v_call: TRBV4-1; d_call: TRBD1; cdr3_aa: CASSQTWDSHYQPQHF
j_call: TRBJ2-7; v_call: TRBV5-5; d_call: NA; cdr3_aa: CASSLGRTPTYEQYF
j_call: TRBJ2-7; v_call: TRBV6-5; d_call: TRBD2; cdr3_aa: CASSYKALAGIYEQYF
j_call: TRBJ1-5; v_call: TRBV3-1; d_call: TRBD1; cdr3_aa: CASSHTGGHQPQHF
j_call: TRBJ2-5; v_call: TRBV9; d_call: NA; cdr3_aa: CAISLVCHRKQETQYF
j_call: TRBJ2-1; v_call: TRBV20-1; d_call: TRBD2; cdr3_aa: CSARVPLTGGAYNEQFF
j_call: TRBJ2-5; v_call: TRBV4-1; d_call: NA; cdr3_aa: CASSQSGRGGPQETQYF
j_call: TRBJ2-6; v_call: TRBV10-3; d_call: NA; cdr3_aa: CAISESTRDGGSGANVLTF
j_call: TRBJ2-3; v_call: TRBV7-9; d_call: TRBD1; cdr3_aa: CASSIPGTVNTDTQYF
j_call: TRBJ1-2; v_call: TRBV24-1; d_call: TRBD1; cdr3_aa: CATSEHGTDYGYTF
j_call: TRBJ2-3; v_call: TRBV4-1; d_call: NA; cdr3_aa: CASSQGVYGADTQYF
j_call: TRBJ2-7; v_call: TRBV29-1; d_call: TRBD2; cdr3_aa: CSVTSGIEQYF
j_call: TRBJ2-3; v_call: TRBV20-1; d_call: TRBD1; cdr3_aa: CSANGQGADTQYF
j_call: TRBJ2-3; v_call: TRBV20-1; d_call: NA; cdr3_aa: CSASSATDTQYF
j_call: TRBJ1-6; v_call: TRBV12-3/TRBV12-4; d_call: NA; cdr3_aa: CASTQTNRDALHF
j_call: TRBJ2-4; v_call: TRBV7-2; d_call: NA; cdr3_aa: CASSLGALSGSDIQYF
j_call: TRBJ2-5; v_call: TRBV4-3; d_call: NA; cdr3_aa: CASSPVGRYQETQYF
j_call: NA; v_call: TRBV20-1; d_call: NA; cdr3_aa: CSARDLLGFRDPPTYEQYF
j_call: TRBJ2-1; v_call: TRBV24-1; d_call: TRBD2; cdr3_aa: CATSDPYSGGAYNEQFF
j_call: TRBJ1-2; v_call: TRBV29-1; d_call: NA; cdr3_aa: CSVFGGVHGYTF
j_call: TRBJ1-2; v_call: TRBV12-3/TRBV12-4; d_call: NA; cdr3_aa: CASSFFGWAREGSGGGYTF
j_call: TRBJ2-1; v_call: TRBV3-1; d_call: TRBD2; cdr3_aa: CASSQEGFSGRLNEQFF
j_call: TRBJ1-2; v_call: TRBV5-6; d_call: NA; cdr3_aa: CASRTRQRGLGYTF
j_call: TRBJ2-5; v_call: TRBV20-1; d_call: NA; cdr3_aa: CSARDPFGAGPQETQYF
j_call: TRBJ2-3; v_call: TRBV10-3; d_call: TRBD1; cdr3_aa: CATRIMGQRTDTQYF
j_call: TRBJ2-7; v_call: TRBV6-5; d_call: NA; cdr3_aa: CASSYWGQEGYEQYF
j_call: TRBJ2-1; v_call: TRBV5-1; d_call: TRBD1; cdr3_aa: CASSLRDSRFNEQFF
j_call: TRBJ2-1; v_call: TRBV7-2; d_call: NA; cdr3_aa: CASSFRSSSDEQFF
j_call: TRBJ2-3; v_call: TRBV9; d_call: NA; cdr3_aa: CASEGSEQYF
j_call: TRBJ2-2; v_call: TRBV3-1; d_call: NA; cdr3_aa: CASSQTGFSGELFF
j_call: TRBJ2-2; v_call: TRBV7-2; d_call: TRBD2; cdr3_aa: CASSQTSGSTGELFF
j_call: NA; v_call: TRBV20-1; d_call: TRBD2; cdr3_aa: CSARGLAGFDEQYF
j_call: TRBJ2-1; v_call: TRBV27; d_call: NA; cdr3_aa: CASSPRTGSNEQFF
j_call: TRBJ2-1; v_call: TRBV7-6; d_call: TRBD2; cdr3_aa: CASRRLAGERSYNEQFF
j_call: TRBJ2-5; v_call: TRBV7-7; d_call: NA; cdr3_aa: CASSLGQGSGETQYF
j_call: TRBJ2-7; v_call: TRBV20-1; d_call: NA; cdr3_aa: CSAIGRGSYEQYF
j_call: TRBJ1-1; v_call: TRBV7-2; d_call: TRBD1; cdr3_aa: CASGRGTGITEAFF